This T cell receptor beta chain was identified during a study of regulatory dendritic cells for organ transplantation. This clone came up a few times. What it binds is unknown. Libraries were prepared by immunoSEQ multiplex PCR; TCRdb keeps only in-frame clonotypes and omits some of them. The data contain fewer than 20,000 clones, under 80% of them singletons. Allogeneic regulatory or mature dendritic cells were co-cultured for roughly five days with CFSE-labeled sorted T cells at 1:10. FACS sorted CD4+ or CD8+ T cells into CD45RA+ naive and CD45RO+ memory. The CDR3 is 13 amino acids. Germline V gene lookup returns CDR1 SGHTA and CDR2 FQGTGA. The ends were cut back, 0 bases at V and 5 bases at J, with 7 bases in the middle.

This chain links TRBV7-3 with TRBJ1-2; D is undetermined. The specimen sequenced was memory CD4+ T cells from blood cultured with regulatory dendritic cells. The subset was: CD45RO+ memory T cells. This receptor was taken from a human donor in good health. CDR3 coding DNA: TGTGCCAGCAGCTTAACGCAAGGATATGGCTACACCTTC. Encoded protein: CASSLTQGYGYTF.